These T cell receptor beta chains were read from a single sample in a study of T-cell memory formation after mild COVID-19. TCRdb processed the 5' RACE reads anew with MiXCR; each CDR3 protein has one entry. Here the sample spans some 600,000 distinct CDR3 sequences, 17% being singletons. Source material: PBMCs or a T cell subset sorted from them (not recorded which). The receptors derive from an adult woman who had mild COVID-19 (a few samples of this study predate the infection). Cell type and time point are not known. Both conserved end residues are part of each CDR3.

v_call,j_call,cdr3_length,cdr3_aa
TRBV12-3/TRBV12-4,TRBJ2-5,14,CASNSARVLETQYF
TRBV19,TRBJ2-2,14,CASSMGPDTGELFF
TRBV2,TRBJ2-3,13,CASSYTDTDTQYF
TRBV6-5,TRBJ1-6,14,CASSYGQYNSPLHF
TRBV20-1,TRBJ2-1,13,CSARGLAGDEQFF
TRBV29-1,TRBJ2-3,17,CSTSKGDRDALTDTQYF
TRBV14,TRBJ2-7,12,CASSQAMYEQYF
TRBV5-1,TRBJ2-7,13,CASSGDSSYEQYF
TRBV5-1,TRBJ2-7,15,CASSHGQASTYEQYF
TRBV12-3/TRBV12-4,TRBJ1-2,13,CASSLGLNYGYTF
TRBV28,TRBJ2-1,15,CASTGRDSPWYEQFF
TRBV5-1,TRBJ2-7,14,CASSTGQASYEQYF
TRBV18,TRBJ2-2,13,CASSNANTGELFF
TRBV12-3/TRBV12-4,TRBJ1-5,14,CASRIGTDNQPQHF
TRBV28,TRBJ2-5,14,CATLGLTFKETQYF
TRBV24-1,TRBJ2-2,16,CATSLTTRPNTGELFF
TRBV18,TRBJ1-1,17,CASSPVVTLGSHTEAFF
TRBV6-5,TRBJ1-6,14,CASSWGGQDSPLHF
TRBV7-9,TRBJ2-5,14,CASSLALAGETQYF
TRBV20-1,TRBJ1-1,16,CSAKGGVSSRGTEAFF
TRBV10-3,TRBJ2-3,16,CAIRDPGREGPDTQYF
TRBV27,TRBJ1-5,15,CASSLVPGFNQPQHF
TRBV3-1,TRBJ1-1,14,CASSQPGRNTEAFF
TRBV15,TRBJ1-1,14,CATSSGTGNTEAFF
TRBV5-5,TRBJ1-1,16,CASSSPGGTMNTEAFF
TRBV7-7,TRBJ1-1,13,CASSAGLGTEAFF
TRBV20-1,TRBJ1-4,14,CSARDREGYEKLFF
TRBV5-1,TRBJ2-1,14,CASALRTPSNEQFF
TRBV14,TRBJ2-7,14,CASSIGHSSYEQYF
TRBV24-1,TRBJ2-3,15,CASETGSGNTDTQYF
TRBV30,TRBJ2-7,11,CAWTGGHEQYF
TRBV7-2,TRBJ2-1,14,CASSLLEAYNEQFF
TRBV29-1,TRBJ2-4,13,CSVDRLAKNIQYF
TRBV30,TRBJ1-6,16,CAWNPQAPSYNSPLHF
TRBV4-1,TRBJ1-1,18,CASSQEGTYESLNTEAFF
TRBV5-1,TRBJ1-1,14,CASSFAGQSTEAFF
TRBV24-1,TRBJ2-7,13,CATSDGQVYEQYF
TRBV12-3/TRBV12-4,TRBJ2-5,14,CASKMDGAGGTQYF
TRBV18,TRBJ2-2,16,CASRTSGSGSSGELFF
TRBV3-1,TRBJ2-5,14,CASTWTWRQETQYF
TRBV7-8,TRBJ2-7,12,CASSGGTIEQYF
TRBV20-1,TRBJ1-1,16,CSARDPMKGGYTEAFF
TRBV3-1,TRBJ1-1,12,CASSHGRERAFF
TRBV9,TRBJ2-2,16,CASSARRQPNTGELFF
TRBV13,TRBJ1-6,13,CASESRGYAPLHF
TRBV24-1,TRBJ2-2,14,CATGTGTGTGELFF
TRBV20-1,TRBJ2-5,15,CSATPSAGGQETQYF
TRBV24-1,TRBJ2-3,16,CATSDGGTGPPDTQYF
TRBV5-1,TRBJ2-1,16,CASSPGDISGGNEQFF
TRBV6-5,TRBJ2-2,15,CASSRTGGLPGELFF
TRBV12-3/TRBV12-4,TRBJ1-2,15,CASSPKPTASYGYTF
TRBV5-5,TRBJ2-7,16,CASSLTSGRGPYEQYF
TRBV29-1,TRBJ2-7,13,CSAVAGDAYEQYF
TRBV5-1,TRBJ2-3,14,CASKAGGRADTQYF
TRBV5-1,TRBJ2-2,16,CASSLPGAANTGELFF